The rows below give T cell receptor beta chains drawn from one sample of a study of regulatory T cells in long-lasting Graves disease. Via MiXCR, TCRdb re-called the multiplex PCR reads, giving one row per CDR3 protein. This sample has around 450,000 distinct CDR3 sequences; roughly a fifth occur once, and the top ten carry roughly 7.7%. The sequencing used peripheral blood mononuclear cells (PBMCs), collected when the disease was refractory, from a patient treated with antithyroid drugs. Receptor source: a female donor with Graves disease. Each CDR3 is given with its conserved first and last residue. D genes are given only for firm matches. The size entry is marked missing in some rows and otherwise reads once, few, many or a size class.

v_call	cdr3_length	clone_size	d_call	j_call	cdr3_aa	cdr3_nt
TRBV20-1	12	few	NA	TRBJ2-7	CSASVSSYEQYF	TGCAGTGCTAGTGTCAGCTCCTACGAGCAGTACTTC
TRBV24-1	15	many	TRBD2	TRBJ2-5	CATSEIGREKETQYF	TGTGCCACCAGTGAAATCGGGAGGGAGAAAGAGACCCAGTACTTC
TRBV20-1	13	NA	TRBD1	TRBJ1-3	CSARRQGGNTIYF	TGCAGTGCTAGAAGACAGGGAGGAAACACCATATATTTT
TRBV9	15	NA	NA	TRBJ2-1	CASSPSPGGYNEQFF	TGTGCCAGCAGCCCATCGCCCGGGGGCTACAATGAGCAGTTCTTC
TRBV24-1	14	few	NA	TRBJ1-2	CATSEHGTNYGYTF	TGTGCCACCAGTGAACACGGAACTAACTATGGCTACACCTTC
TRBV29-1	14	few	TRBD1	TRBJ2-5	CSSQTGSGQETQYF	TGCAGCTCGCAGACAGGGAGTGGCCAAGAGACCCAGTACTTC
TRBV7-6	17	NA	TRBD1	TRBJ1-6	CASRTPGQGWRNSPLHF	TGTGCCAGCAGGACTCCGGGACAGGGGTGGCGGAATTCACCCCTCCACTTT
TRBV20-1	13	NA	TRBD1	TRBJ2-7	CSARSGTGYEQYF	TGCAGTGCTAGATCCGGGACAGGCTACGAGCAGTACTTC
TRBV29-1	13	many	TRBD1	TRBJ1-2	CSVTPGQGNGYTF	TGCAGCGTTACTCCGGGACAGGGGAATGGCTACACCTTC
TRBV28	15	few	NA	TRBJ1-1	CASSLGTGMNTGAFF	TGTGCCAGCAGTTTGGGGACGGGGATGAACACTGGAGCTTTCTTT
TRBV19	15	NA	NA	TRBJ2-3	CASSITEGSTDTQYF	TGTGCCAGTAGTATAACGGAGGGTAGCACAGATACGCAGTATTTT
TRBV6-1	14	few	TRBD1	TRBJ2-2	CASSGQGATGELFF	TGTGCCAGCTCCGGACAGGGGGCGACCGGGGAGCTGTTTTTT
TRBV20-1	14	NA	NA	TRBJ1-6	CSAWGGGYNSPLHF	TGCAGTGCATGGGGTGGGGGGTATAATTCACCCCTCCACTTT
TRBV15	13	few	NA	TRBJ2-5	CATSGIVEETQYF	TGTGCCACCAGCGGGATCGTTGAGGAGACCCAGTACTTC
TRBV12-3/TRBV12-4	12	few	NA	TRBJ2-7	CASSSASYEQYF	TGTGCCAGCAGTTCCGCTTCCTACGAGCAGTACTTC
TRBV28	15	many	TRBD1	TRBJ2-2	CASSLLGQGGGELFF	TGTGCCAGCAGTTTATTGGGACAGGGAGGCGGGGAGCTGTTTTTT